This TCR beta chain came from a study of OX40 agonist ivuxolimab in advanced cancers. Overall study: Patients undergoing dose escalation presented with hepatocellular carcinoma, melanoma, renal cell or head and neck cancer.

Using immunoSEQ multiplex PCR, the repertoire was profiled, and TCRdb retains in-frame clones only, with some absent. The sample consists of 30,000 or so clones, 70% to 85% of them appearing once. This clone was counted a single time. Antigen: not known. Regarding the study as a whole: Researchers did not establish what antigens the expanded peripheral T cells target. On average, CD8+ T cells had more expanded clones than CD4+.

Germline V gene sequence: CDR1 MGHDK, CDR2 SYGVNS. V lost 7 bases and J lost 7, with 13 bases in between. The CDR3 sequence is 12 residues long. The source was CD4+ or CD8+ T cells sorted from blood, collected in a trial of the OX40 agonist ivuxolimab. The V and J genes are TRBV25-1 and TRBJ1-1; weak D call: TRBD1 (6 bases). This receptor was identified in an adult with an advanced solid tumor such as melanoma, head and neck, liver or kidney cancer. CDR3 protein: CASTGDIYEAFF. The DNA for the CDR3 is TGTGCCAGCACCGGGGACATTTATGAAGCTTTCTTT. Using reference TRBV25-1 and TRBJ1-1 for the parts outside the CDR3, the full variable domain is EADIYQTPRYLVIGTGKKITLECSQTMGHDKMYWYQQDPGMELHLIHYSYGVNSTEKGDLSSESTVSRIRTEHFPLTLESARPSHTSQYLCASTGDIYEAFFGQGTRLTVV.